These 20 T cell receptor beta chains originate from one sample sequenced in a study of OX40 agonist ivuxolimab in advanced cancers. Some clones are missing from TCRdb's copy, which holds only in-frame ones; the method was immunoSEQ multiplex PCR. Among 70,000 or so clones, approximately 78% were seen once, and the ten largest hold 1.1%. Sequenced here: CD4+ or CD8+ T cells sorted from blood, sampled in a trial of the OX40 agonist ivuxolimab. Receptor source: an adult with an advanced solid tumor such as melanoma, head and neck, liver or kidney cancer.

This chain joins TRBV7-9 and TRBJ1-5; 7 nucleotides line up with TRBD1. The junction had 5 bases not matched to a gene; V was cut back by 5 bases and J by 1 base. The CDR3 sequence is 15 residues long. Germline lookup yields CDR1 SEHNR and CDR2 FQNEAQ (reference sequence). The CDR3 protein is CASSAGDRSNQPQHF. In DNA, the CDR3 is TGTGCCAGCAGCGCCGGGGACAGAAGCAATCAGCCCCAGCATTTT.

The chain carries TRBV7-9 and TRBJ2-1; 10 bases are a match to TRBD2. The CDR3 is made up of 14 amino acids. Germline V CDR1 and CDR2: SEHNR, FQNEAQ (reference sequence). The ends lost 3 bases at V and 8 bases at J; junction bases unmatched: 4. This chain's CDR3 is CASSFWTSGYEQFF. For the CDR3, the DNA is TGTGCCAGCAGCTTCTGGACTAGCGGCTATGAGCAGTTCTTC.

This clone was observed a few times. The chain uses TRBV19 and TRBJ1-5; no clear D gene. There are 15 residues in the CDR3. V shed 1 base and J shed 3 bases, with 10 bases lying between them. Germline V gene lookup returns CDR1 LNHDA and CDR2 SQIVND (reference sequence). The CDR3 coding sequence is TGTGCCAGTAGTATAGCACCGAATCTCAATCAGCCCCAGCATTTT. This codes for CASSIAPNLNQPQHF.

The chain has TRBV5-1 and TRBJ1-1, with D possibly being TRBD1 (5 bases). Germline values: CDR1 SGHRS, CDR2 YFSETQ. V was clipped by 4 bases and J by 0 bases, with 16 bases between them. The CDR3 has 16 residues. The CDR3 sequence is CASSGGVGVLNTEAFF. CDR3 DNA sequence: TGCGCCAGCAGCGGGGGAGTGGGGGTCCTGAACACTGAAGCTTTCTTT. Full variable domain (remainder filled in from reference TRBV5-1 and TRBJ1-1): KAGVTQTPRYLIKTRGQQVTLSCSPISGHRSVSWYQQTPGQGLQFLFEYFSETQRNKGNFPGRFSGRQFSNSRSEMNVSTLELGDSALYLCASSGGVGVLNTEAFFGQGTRLTVV.

The V and J genes are TRBV18 and TRBJ1-2, with 7 bases identical to TRBD1. With V trimmed by 2 bases and J by 7 bases, 13 bases remained unmatched. The germline V gene has CDR1 KGHSH and CDR2 LQKENI. This CDR3 region has 16 residues. For the CDR3, the DNA is TGTGCCAGCTCACCAAAGACTTCCGGGACAGTCGCTGGCTACACCTTC. Amino acids: CASSPKTSGTVAGYTF.

V is TRBV6-5 and J is TRBJ1-5; weak D call: TRBD1 (5 bases). Trimming took 2 bases from V and 2 from J, leaving 13 bases between them. This CDR3 region has 16 residues. The germline CDR1 and CDR2 sequences are MNHEY and SVGAGI. CDR3 loop: CASSYASGGGNQPQHF. The CDR3 DNA reads as TGTGCCAGCAGTTACGCGTCGGGAGGGGGCAATCAGCCCCAGCATTTT.

This clone has just a few counts. The genes are TRBV27 and TRBJ2-2; D possibly corresponds to TRBD2 (5 bases). The CDR3 has 16 residues. CDR1 is MNHEY and CDR2 is SMNVEV in the germline V gene (reference sequence). V was clipped by 5 bases and J by 1 base, with 14 bases between them. As DNA, the CDR3 is TGTGCCAGCAGTCACCTGGGGAGCCTGAACACCGGGGAGCTGTTTTTT. This gives the protein CASSHLGSLNTGELFF.

V gene TRBV5-1 combines with J gene TRBJ2-7; D possibly uses TRBD1 or TRBD2 (5 bases each). Germline CDR1 is SGHRS and CDR2 is YFSETQ. Trimming removed 4 bases from V and 2 bases from J, with 10 bases in between. The CDR3 extends over 13 amino acids. CDR3 sequence: CASSRDQAYEQYF. The CDR3 DNA reads TGCGCCAGCAGCCGGGACCAAGCCTACGAGCAGTACTTC. The full variable domain, rest sourced from reference TRBV5-1 and TRBJ2-7, is KAGVTQTPRYLIKTRGQQVTLSCSPISGHRSVSWYQQTPGQGLQFLFEYFSETQRNKGNFPGRFSGRQFSNSRSEMNVSTLELGDSALYLCASSRDQAYEQYFGPGTRLTVT.

The chain recombines TRBV7-2 with TRBJ2-7; D gene ambiguous. Germline V gives CDR1 SGHTA, CDR2 FQGNSA. The CDR3 is 15 amino acids. V was trimmed by 4 bases and J by 0 bases, leaving 13 bases between them. This chain's CDR3 is CASSSMGVISYEQYF. The CDR3 nucleotides are TGTGCCAGCAGCTCCATGGGCGTTATCTCCTACGAGCAGTACTTC.

The chain recombines TRBV5-1 with TRBJ2-3; D gene ambiguous. V was shortened by 5 bases and J by 2 bases, with 9 bases between the two germline ends. The CDR3 length is 13 residues. Germline V gives CDR1 SGHRS, CDR2 YFSETQ. CDR3 sequence (DNA): TGCGCCAGCAGGAGCCGTACCACAGATACGCAGTATTTT. It specifies CASRSRTTDTQYF.

The CDR3 DNA is TGTGCCAGCTCACGGGACAGGGGGGGAGATACGCAGTATTTT. This codes for CASSRDRGGDTQYF. The chain links TRBV18 to TRBJ2-3; 11 positions match TRBD1. The CDR3 has 14 residues. CDR1 is KGHSH, CDR2 LQKENI, per germline. V gave up 4 bases and J gave up 5 bases; unmatched junction bases: 2.

The chain recombines TRBV6-5 with TRBJ2-2; no reliable D call. Trimming pared 7 bases from V and 6 bases from J, leaving 15 bases between. Germline loops: CDR1 MNHEY, CDR2 SVGAGI. The CDR3 has 14 amino acids. The CDR3 reads CASTDPTPPGELFF. CDR3 bases: TGTGCCAGCACCGACCCCACCCCCCCCGGGGAGCTGTTTTTT.

The chain links TRBV5-1 to TRBJ1-1, with 12 bases fitting TRBD1. This CDR3 comprises 19 residues. The V and J ends lost 1 base and 2 bases, in that order; junction bases with no gene match: 12. Germline V CDR1 and CDR2: SGHRS, YFSETQ. The CDR3 region is CASSLPQGQGARFNTEAFF. CDR3 in DNA: TGCGCCAGCAGCTTGCCCCAGGGACAGGGGGCTCGGTTTAACACTGAAGCTTTCTTT.

This clone was detected a few times. The rearrangement links TRBV15 to TRBJ1-2; D ambiguous. Germline CDR1 reads LNHNV; CDR2 reads YYDKDF (reference sequence). CDR3 size: 15 residues. V was clipped by 1 base and J by 8 bases, with 17 bases between them. CDR3 DNA: TGTGCCACCAGCAGAGTGGGAGGGATCTCGGGAGGCTACACCTTC. This codes for CATSRVGGISGGYTF.

The rearrangement links TRBV9 to TRBJ1-2, with D possibly TRBD1 on 5 matching bases. The germline V gene encodes CDR1 SGDLS and CDR2 YYNGEE. The CDR3 is 15 amino acids. V was shortened by 0 bases and J by 2 bases, with 11 bases between the two germline ends. The CDR3 reads CASSVGAGGNYGYTF. The CDR3 nucleotides read TGTGCCAGCAGCGTAGGAGCGGGGGGGAACTATGGCTACACCTTC.

V and J are TRBV6-5 and TRBJ1-2; 9 bases fit TRBD1. In germline, CDR1 is MNHEY, CDR2 SVGAGI. Trimming cost V 6 bases and J 5 bases; bases outside gene matches: 7. The CDR3 runs to 14 residues. The CDR3 sequence is CASRPTGTGYGYTF. CDR3 DNA sequence: TGTGCCAGCAGACCCACCGGGACAGGGTATGGCTACACCTTC.

On this clone itself: At the DNA level, this CDR3 is encoded by other sequences in the same sample as well. V usage is TRBV30 and J usage is TRBJ2-1; D is undetermined. The CDR3 covers 12 residues. Trimming shortened V by 5 bases and J by 10 bases, and 15 bases separated the two germline ends. The germline V gene has CDR1 GTSNPN and CDR2 SVGIG (reference sequence). The CDR3 coding sequence is TGTGCCTGGGGGGTCCGCGGTCGGGAGCAGTTCTTC. Protein product: CAWGVRGREQFF. Complete variable domain (other parts from reference TRBV30 and TRBJ2-1): SQTIHQWPATLVQPVGSPLSLECTVEGTSNPNLYWYRQAAGRGLQLLFYSVGIGQISSEVPQNLSASRPQDRQFILSSKKLLLSDSGFYLCAWGVRGREQFFGPGTRLTVL.

The genes are TRBV6-1 and TRBJ2-2; no clear D gene. The germline gives CDR1 MNHNS, CDR2 SASEGT. The CDR3 is 12 amino acids. The V gene lost 4 bases and the J gene lost 5 bases, with 5 bases spanning the gap. DNA for the CDR3: TGTGCCAGCAGTGCTGGTACCGGGGAGCTGTTTTTT. It codes for CASSAGTGELFF.

The chain recombines TRBV4-1 with TRBJ1-1; the D gene is possibly TRBD1 (5 bases). Trimming stripped 4 bases from V and 2 bases from J, with 20 bases between. This CDR3 region has 17 residues. CDR1 and CDR2 (germline): MGHRA, YSYEKL. The CDR3, as DNA: TGCGCCAGCAGCCTACGACTCGGGCCCGGGGCAAACACTGAAGCTTTCTTT. Translation gives CASSLRLGPGANTEAFF.

The chain joins TRBV5-1 to TRBJ1-6; weak D call: TRBD1 (6 bases). CDR3 length: 17 amino acids. The V gene's germline CDR1 is SGHRS and CDR2 YFSETQ. The germline V and J ends were trimmed by 1 base and 7 bases, with 18 bases remaining between them. The CDR3 sequence is CASSLSPTQTGNSPLHF. The DNA of the CDR3 is TGCGCCAGCAGCTTGTCCCCCACACAGACAGGAAATTCACCCCTCCACTTT.